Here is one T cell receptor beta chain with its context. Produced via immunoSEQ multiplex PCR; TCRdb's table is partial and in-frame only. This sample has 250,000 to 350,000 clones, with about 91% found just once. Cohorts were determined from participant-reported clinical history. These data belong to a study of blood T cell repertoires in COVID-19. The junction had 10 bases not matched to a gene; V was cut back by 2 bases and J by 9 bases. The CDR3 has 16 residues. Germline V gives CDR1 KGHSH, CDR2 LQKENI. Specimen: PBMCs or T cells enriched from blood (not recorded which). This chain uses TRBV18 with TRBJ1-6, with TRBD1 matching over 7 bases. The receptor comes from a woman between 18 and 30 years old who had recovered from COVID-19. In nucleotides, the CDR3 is TGTGCCAGCTCACCATCGGCAGGGGGTGAAGGTTCACCCCTCCACTTT. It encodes CASSPSAGGEGSPLHF.